Listed here are 15 T cell receptor beta chains from one sample, sequenced in a study of monozygotic twins with cystic fibrosis. Method: immunoSEQ multiplex PCR; TCRdb's copy keeps in-frame clones and lacks some. The sample carries over 10,000 clones, roughly 85% recorded once. The source material was blood. Source of these receptors: a man younger than 35 with cystic fibrosis.

This clone was seen only a few times. V usage is TRBV7-2 and J usage is TRBJ1-1; D uncertain. From germline, CDR1 is SGHTA and CDR2 FQGNSA. The CDR3 sequence is 12 residues long. Trimming took 5 bases from V and 1 from J, leaving 5 bases between them. CDR3 nucleotides: TGTGCCAGCAGCCGAACGAACACTGAAGCTTTCTTT. It translates to CASSRTNTEAFF.

This chain links TRBV11-2 with TRBJ2-2, with D hard to call. Trimming stripped 2 bases from V and 4 bases from J, with 8 bases between. From germline, CDR1 is SGHAT and CDR2 FQNNGV. There are 14 residues in the CDR3. CDR3 protein: CASSLKPFTGELFF. DNA for the CDR3: TGTGCCAGCAGCTTAAAACCCTTCACCGGGGAGCTGTTTTTT.

The chain couples TRBV12-5 to TRBJ1-2; D is uncertain. Germline V gene data show CDR1 as LGHNT and CDR2 as FRNRAP. CDR3 length equals 13 residues. V dropped 2 bases and J dropped 6 bases, with 10 bases sitting between them. The CDR3 here is CASGLRVANGYTF. As DNA, the CDR3 is TGTGCTAGTGGTTTGCGGGTGGCAAATGGCTACACCTTC.

The chain recombines TRBV6-4 with TRBJ2-1; 9 bases fit TRBD2. V lost 3 bases and J lost 6; bases outside the gene matches: 6. The CDR3 contains 15 residues. CDR1 is MRHNA, CDR2 SNTAGT, per germline. DNA of the CDR3: TGTGCCAGCAGTGAGACTAGCGGACCCCTCAATGAGCAGTTCTTC. It is translated as CASSETSGPLNEQFF.

The chain employs TRBV7-9 and TRBJ1-1; D unclear. The V and J ends lost 0 bases and 1 base respectively, with 9 bases between them. Germline V gene data show CDR1 as SEHNR and CDR2 as FQNEAQ (reference sequence). The CDR3 sequence is 15 residues long. CDR3 region: CASSLAQQSNTEAFF. CDR3 nucleotides: TGTGCCAGCAGCTTAGCGCAACAGTCGAACACTGAAGCTTTCTTT.

The J gene is TRBJ1-1, the V gene TRBV6-5; D is ambiguous. CDR1 MNHEY and CDR2 SVGAGI come from the germline V gene. This CDR3 has 15 amino acids. V gave up 0 bases and J gave up 3 bases, with 11 bases separating them. CDR3 protein: CASSYSGRRDTEAFF. The DNA for the CDR3 is TGTGCCAGCAGTTACTCGGGCAGGCGGGACACTGAAGCTTTCTTT.

Note on this clone: A junction end diverges from the germline sequence, so it may reflect a read error. The rearrangement links TRBV5-4 to TRBJ2-2; D gene unclear. Germline CDR1 and CDR2: SGHNT and YYREEE (reference sequence). The CDR3 covers 12 residues. The CDR3 DNA reads TGTGCCAGCAGGTTGGACACCGGGGAGCTGTTTTTT. Its translation: CASRLDTGELFF.

The chain couples TRBV27 to TRBJ2-7; 9 nucleotides match TRBD1. The J segment lost 4 bases and the V segment lost 0 bases, leaving 4 bases of the junction unmatched. The CDR3 sequence is 15 residues long. The germline V gene encodes CDR1 MNHEY and CDR2 SMNVEV (reference sequence). CDR3 bases: TGTGCCAGCAGTTTATCGAGGGACAGGGTATACGAGCAGTACTTC. It translates to CASSLSRDRVYEQYF.

The chain recombines TRBV7-2 with TRBJ2-3, with 10 bases fitting TRBD2. Trimming removed 5 bases from V and 14 bases from J; junction bases left unmatched: 25. The CDR3 runs 18 residues. CDR1 is SGHTA and CDR2 is FQGNSA in the germline V gene. CDR3 nucleotide sequence: TGTGCCAGCAGCCCTATATGGGGAACTAGCGGGGAGACCCAAAGGCCGTATTTT. This encodes CASSPIWGTSGETQRPYF.

This chain joins TRBV9 and TRBJ1-4, with D perhaps TRBD1 (5 bases). Germline loops: CDR1 SGDLS, CDR2 YYNGEE. Trimming pared 4 bases from V and 7 bases from J, leaving 14 bases between. CDR3 size: 14 residues. The CDR3 loop reads CASSPQGIGEKLFF. DNA for the CDR3: TGTGCCAGCAGCCCCCAGGGTATTGGTGAAAAACTGTTTTTT.

The genes are TRBV4-3 and TRBJ2-1, with D perhaps TRBD1 (6 bases). From germline, CDR1 is LGHNA and CDR2 YSLEER. The V end was cut by 0 bases, the J end by 7 bases, with 16 bases between. CDR3 size: 16 residues. CDR3 sequence (DNA): TGCGCCAGCAGCCAAGATTGGGGGCAGGGTAGGAATGAGCAGTTCTTC. It translates to CASSQDWGQGRNEQFF.

This rearrangement joins TRBV5-4 to TRBJ2-7; 8 positions match TRBD2. The germline V gene encodes CDR1 SGHNT and CDR2 YYREEE (reference sequence). CDR3 length: 14 amino acids. The V gene end was trimmed by 2 bases and the J gene end by 2 bases; junction bases not matched to a gene: 3. The CDR3 nucleotides are TGTGCCAGCAGCTTCACAGCGGGAGCCTACGAGCAGTACTTC. This sequence encodes CASSFTAGAYEQYF.

J is TRBJ2-6 and V is TRBV12-5, with 8 bases fitting TRBD2. V was pared by 5 bases and J by 0 bases, with 15 bases of the junction left unmatched. Germline CDR1 and CDR2: LGHNT and FRNRAP. CDR3 length: 20 amino acids. The CDR3 loop is CASGRERTGLAGSGANVLTF. In DNA, the CDR3 is TGTGCTAGTGGTAGAGAGAGGACGGGGCTAGCGGGCTCTGGGGCCAACGTCCTGACTTTC.

The DNA of the CDR3 is TGTGCCAGCAGCTTAGGAATGAACACTGAAGCTTTCTTT. Encoded protein: CASSLGMNTEAFF. The rearrangement joins TRBV7-8 to TRBJ1-1; no definite D call. Germline V gene sequence: CDR1 SGHVS, CDR2 FQNEAQ. V was cut by 1 base and J by 0 bases, with 3 bases left in between. The CDR3 runs to 13 residues.

This rearrangement joins TRBV19 to TRBJ1-6; D uncertain. V lost 5 bases and J lost 7, with 9 bases in between. CDR1 and CDR2 from the germline V gene are LNHDA and SQIVND (reference sequence). This CDR3 is 13 amino acids long. The CDR3 sequence is CASSFSVNSPLHF. CDR3 DNA: TGTGCCAGTAGTTTCTCAGTAAATTCACCCCTCCACTTT.